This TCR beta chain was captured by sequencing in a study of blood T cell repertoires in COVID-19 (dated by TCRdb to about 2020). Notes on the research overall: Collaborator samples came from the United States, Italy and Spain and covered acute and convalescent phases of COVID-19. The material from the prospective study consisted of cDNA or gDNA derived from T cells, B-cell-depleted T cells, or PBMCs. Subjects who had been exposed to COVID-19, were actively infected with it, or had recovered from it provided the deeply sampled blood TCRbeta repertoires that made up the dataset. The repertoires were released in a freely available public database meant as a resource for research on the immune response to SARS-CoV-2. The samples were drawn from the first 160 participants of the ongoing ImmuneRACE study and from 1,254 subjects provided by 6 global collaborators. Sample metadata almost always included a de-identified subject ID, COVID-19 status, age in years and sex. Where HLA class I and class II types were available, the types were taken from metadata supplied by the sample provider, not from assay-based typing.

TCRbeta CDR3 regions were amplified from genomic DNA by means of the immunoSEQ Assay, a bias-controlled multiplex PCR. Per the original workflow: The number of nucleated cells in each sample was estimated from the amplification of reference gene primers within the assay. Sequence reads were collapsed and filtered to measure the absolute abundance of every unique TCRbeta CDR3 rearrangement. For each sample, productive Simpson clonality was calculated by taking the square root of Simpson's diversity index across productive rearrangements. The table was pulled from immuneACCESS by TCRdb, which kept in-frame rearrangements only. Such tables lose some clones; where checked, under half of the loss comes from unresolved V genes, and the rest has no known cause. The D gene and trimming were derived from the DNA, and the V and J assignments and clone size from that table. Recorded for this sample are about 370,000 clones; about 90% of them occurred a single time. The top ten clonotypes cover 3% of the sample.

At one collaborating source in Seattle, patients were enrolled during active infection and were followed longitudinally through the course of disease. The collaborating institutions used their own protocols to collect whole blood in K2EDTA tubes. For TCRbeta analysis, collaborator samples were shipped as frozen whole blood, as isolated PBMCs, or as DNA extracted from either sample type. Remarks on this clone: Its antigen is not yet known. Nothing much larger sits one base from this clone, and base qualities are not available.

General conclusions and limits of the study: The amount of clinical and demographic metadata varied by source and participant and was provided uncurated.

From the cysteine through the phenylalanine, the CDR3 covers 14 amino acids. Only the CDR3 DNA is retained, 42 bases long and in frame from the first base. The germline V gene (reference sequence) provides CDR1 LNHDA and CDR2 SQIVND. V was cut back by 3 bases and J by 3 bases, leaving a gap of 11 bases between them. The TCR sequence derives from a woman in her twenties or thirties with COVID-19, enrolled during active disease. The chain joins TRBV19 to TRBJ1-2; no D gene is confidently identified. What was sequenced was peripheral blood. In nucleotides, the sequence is TGTGCCAGTAGTATTTATTCCCGGGACTATGGCTACACCTTC. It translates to CASSIYSRDYGYTF.